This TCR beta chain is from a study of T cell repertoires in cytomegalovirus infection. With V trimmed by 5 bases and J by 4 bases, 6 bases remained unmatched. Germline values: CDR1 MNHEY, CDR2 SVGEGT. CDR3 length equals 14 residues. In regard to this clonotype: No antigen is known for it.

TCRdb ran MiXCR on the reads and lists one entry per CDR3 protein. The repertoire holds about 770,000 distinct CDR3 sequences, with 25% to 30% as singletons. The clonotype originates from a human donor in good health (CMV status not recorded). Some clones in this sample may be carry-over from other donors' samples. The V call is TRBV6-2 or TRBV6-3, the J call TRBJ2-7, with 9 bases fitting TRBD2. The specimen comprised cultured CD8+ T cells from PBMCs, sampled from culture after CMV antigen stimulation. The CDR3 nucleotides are TGTGCCAGCAGTACCGGACTAGCGCTGTACGAGCAGTACGTC. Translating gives CASSTGLALYEQYV.